One and the same sample provided the 15 T cell receptor beta chains below, sequenced in a study of lymphopenia after photon versus proton radiotherapy. Profiled with immunoSEQ multiplex PCR; TCRdb holds only in-frame clones, not every one. The sample contains approximately 9,100 clones, around 88% of which appear only once. The source material was peripheral blood, sampled from a patient treated with photon-based radiotherapy. These receptors all come from a man older than 75 with cholangiocarcinoma.

J is TRBJ1-1 and V is TRBV19; D uncertain. This CDR3 is 13 amino acids long. The V end was cut by 10 bases, the J end by 3 bases, with 15 bases between. Germline lookup yields CDR1 LNHDA and CDR2 SQIVND (reference sequence). The CDR3 DNA reads as TGTGCCACCTGTTGTGCTTTTTACACTGAAGCTTTCTTT. Amino acids: CATCCAFYTEAFF.

This chain links TRBV6-6 with TRBJ1-6, with TRBD1 as a possible D gene (6 bases). The CDR3 has 13 residues. Deletions cut 5 bases from V and 11 bases from J, with 13 bases between. Germline V gene lookup returns CDR1 MNHNY and CDR2 SVGAGI (reference sequence). Here the CDR3 reads CASSARGGPPLHF. CDR3 sequence (DNA): TGTGCCAGCAGTGCCAGGGGAGGCCCACCCCTCCACTTT.

This sequence joins TRBV7-8 and TRBJ1-2; TRBD1 agrees at 7 bases. The CDR3 extends over 14 amino acids. The V segment lost 6 bases and the J segment 3 bases; nucleotides outside the gene matches: 7. Germline V lookup: CDR1 SGHVS, CDR2 FQNEAQ. The CDR3 reads CASSPTGADYGYTF. The CDR3 bases are TGTGCCAGCAGTCCCACAGGGGCAGACTATGGCTACACCTTC.

V and J are TRBV28 and TRBJ1-2, with a possible D match to TRBD1 (5 bases). In germline, CDR1 is MDHEN, CDR2 SYDVKM. The CDR3 is made up of 15 amino acids. V was pared by 4 bases and J by 4 bases, with 16 bases between. CDR3 sequence reads: CASSSSQEGFYGYTF. CDR3 nucleotide sequence: TGTGCCAGCAGTTCATCACAGGAGGGATTCTATGGCTACACCTTC.

This chain connects TRBV2 to TRBJ2-5; D may be TRBD1 or TRBD2 (5 bases each). The germline V gene encodes CDR1 SNHLY and CDR2 FYNNEI. V shed 9 bases and J shed 3 bases, with 11 bases lying between them. The CDR3 spans 12 residues. The CDR3 coding sequence is TGTGCCAGTCGGGACCGAGAAGAGACCCAGTACTTC. Amino acid sequence: CASRDREETQYF.

This clone was recorded only once. The V gene is TRBV28, the J gene TRBJ2-1; possible D gene TRBD1, 5 bases. The germline CDR1 and CDR2 sequences are MDHEN and SYDVKM. The ends were cut back, 5 bases at V and 8 bases at J, with 19 bases in the middle. The CDR3 has 15 amino acids. The CDR3 nucleotides are TGTGCCAGCAGTCTAGACAGCTTGCATCAGGATGAGCAGTTCTTC. Translated, it gives CASSLDSLHQDEQFF.

In this sample, this clone turned up once. The chain is built from TRBV7-9 and TRBJ1-2; TRBD1 aligns across 8 bases. V lost 5 bases, J lost 4 bases, and 12 bases stayed unmatched. The germline gives CDR1 SEHNR, CDR2 FQNEAQ (reference sequence). The length of the CDR3 is 16 residues. CDR3 sequence reads: CASSQRQGIVVYGYTF. The CDR3 nucleotides read TGTGCCAGCAGCCAACGACAGGGGATCGTGGTCTATGGCTACACCTTC. The full variable domain, its missing parts supplied by reference TRBV7-9 and TRBJ1-2, is DTGVSQNPRHKITKRGQNVTFRCDPISEHNRLYWYRQTLGQGPEFLTYFQNEAQLEKSRLLSDRFSAERPKGSFSTLEIQRTEQGDSAMYLCASSQRQGIVVYGYTFGSGTRLTVV.

The chain is built from TRBV2 and TRBJ1-1; D unclear. CDR1 and CDR2 (germline): SNHLY, FYNNEI. This CDR3 region has 17 residues. Trimming removed 1 base at V and 1 base at J, with 16 bases between. CDR3 coding DNA: TGTGCCAGCAGTGAAGTGACACCAAGGTCGTGGAACACTGAAGCTTTCTTT. Translation gives CASSEVTPRSWNTEAFF.

This clone has only a few counts. The junction does not match germline at one end; this may be a read error. The chain uses TRBV5-3 and TRBJ1-2; maybe TRBD1 (5 bases). TRBV5-3 is reported as an ORF; its role is uncertain. CDR3 size: 12 residues. The CDR3 here is CASSLDKSGYTF. The DNA for the CDR3 is TGTGCCAGCAGCTTGGACAAATCGGGCTACACCTTC.

This clone was counted a single time. The J gene is TRBJ1-1, the V gene TRBV5-1, with 9 bases aligning to TRBD1. This CDR3 contains 16 residues. J was trimmed by 1 base and V by 4 bases; bases with no gene match: 8. Germline V CDR1 and CDR2: SGHRS, YFSETQ. The CDR3 loop is CASSLRTGVRNTEAFF. CDR3 DNA sequence: TGCGCCAGCAGCCTAAGGACAGGGGTGAGGAACACTGAAGCTTTCTTT.

The chain employs TRBV7-3 and TRBJ2-5; D may be TRBD1 or TRBD2 (5 bases each). Germline lookup yields CDR1 SGHTA and CDR2 FQGTGA. Trimming shortened V by 5 bases and J by 5 bases, and 15 bases separated the two germline ends. The CDR3 loop spans 14 amino acids. CDR3 in DNA: TGTGCCAGCAGCCCAGGGACCCCGGGGGAGACCCAGTACTTC. It is translated as CASSPGTPGETQYF.

This chain joins TRBV4-2 and TRBJ1-4; D ambiguous. CDR1 is LGHNA, CDR2 YNFKEQ, per germline. The ends were cut back, 0 bases at V and 15 bases at J, with 17 bases in the middle. CDR3 length equals 14 residues. CDR3 protein: CASSQDHTQEILFF. As DNA, the CDR3 is TGTGCCAGCAGCCAAGACCACACTCAAGAAATATTGTTTTTT.

The sample holds one count of this clone. This chain connects TRBV2 to TRBJ1-2; D unclear. Germline CDR1 SNHLY, CDR2 FYNNEI. Trimming stripped 4 bases from V and 13 bases from J, with 10 bases between. The CDR3 sequence is 10 residues long. This CDR3 reads CASSVRTCTF. DNA of the CDR3: TGTGCCAGCAGTGTTAGGACCTGCACCTTC.

The V call is TRBV6-1, the J call TRBJ1-2; TRBD1 is a possible D gene (6 bases). There are 13 residues in the CDR3. The V gene's germline CDR1 is MNHNS and CDR2 SASEGT. Trimming took 6 bases from V and 4 from J, leaving 12 bases between them. The DNA for the CDR3 is TGTGCCAGCAGATTGATGGACAGCTATGGCTACACCTTC. The encoded protein is CASRLMDSYGYTF.

This chain uses TRBV28 with TRBJ2-7; weak D call: TRBD1 (5 bases). V lost 4 bases and J 4 bases, leaving 23 bases between the germline ends. The germline V gene encodes CDR1 MDHEN and CDR2 SYDVKM. CDR3 length: 17 residues. Here the CDR3 reads CASSSTALVGPVYEQYF. CDR3 coding DNA: TGTGCCAGCAGTTCAACCGCCCTCGTGGGGCCGGTTTACGAGCAGTACTTC.